A single sample is the source of the 14 T cell receptor beta chains below, sequenced in a study of T cell clones after liver transplantation. The data were produced by immunoSEQ multiplex PCR, yet TCRdb's version contains in-frame clones alone and is incomplete. This sample has roughly 51,000 clones; over 65% occur once, and the top ten carry around 9.5%. Sequenced here: CD4+ T cells from blood, sampled approximately 52 months after liver transplant. These receptors came from a human patient who received a liver transplant. A share of the T cells may be of graft donor origin.

A few counts support this clone. The rearrangement joins TRBV28 to TRBJ1-4, with D possibly TRBD1 on 6 matching bases. The CDR3 sequence is 15 residues long. V was pared by 8 bases and J by 5 bases, with 18 bases between. CDR1 is MDHEN and CDR2 is SYDVKM in the germline V gene. CDR3 sequence reads: CASFSIGQGNEKLFF. For the CDR3, the DNA is TGTGCCAGCTTTAGTATTGGGCAGGGGAATGAAAAACTGTTTTTT.

The chain uses TRBV5-1 and TRBJ1-3; 9 nucleotides align to TRBD1. The CDR3 extends over 15 amino acids. Germline values: CDR1 SGHRS, CDR2 YFSETQ. Trimming at V came to 4 bases and at J to 10 bases, leaving 12 bases not matched to a gene. The CDR3 region is CASSPGQGPVRTIYF. Here the CDR3 DNA reads TGCGCCAGCAGCCCGGGACAGGGCCCGGTTAGGACCATATATTTT.

The CDR3 nucleotides are TGCGCCAGCAGCCCCGGTTCTGACGTGGATACGCAGTATTTT. Encoded protein: CASSPGSDVDTQYF. The chain combines TRBV5-1 with TRBJ2-3; unclear D gene. In germline, CDR1 is SGHRS, CDR2 YFSETQ. Trimming stripped 4 bases from V and 6 bases from J, with 15 bases between. This CDR3 is 14 amino acids long. Together with reference TRBV5-1 and TRBJ2-3, the CDR3 gives the full variable domain: KAGVTQTPRYLIKTRGQQVTLSCSPISGHRSVSWYQQTPGQGLQFLFEYFSETQRNKGNFPGRFSGRQFSNSRSEMNVSTLELGDSALYLCASSPGSDVDTQYFGPGTRLTVL.

The count of this clone is one. V gene TRBV9 combines with J gene TRBJ2-3, with D unclear. Germline V gives CDR1 SGDLS, CDR2 YYNGEE. Trimming took off 4 bases at V and 2 bases at J, with 11 bases between the two ends. The CDR3 totals 14 residues. CDR3 sequence (DNA): TGTGCCAGCAGCTTTACTGGAGACACAGATACGCAGTATTTT. Amino acid sequence: CASSFTGDTDTQYF.

This clone was seen only once. Different DNA sequences within this sample yield the same CDR3. The chain recombines TRBV11-3 with TRBJ2-1; perhaps TRBD2 as D (5 bases). V shed 1 base and J shed 4 bases, with 8 bases lying between them. The CDR3 extends over 14 amino acids. CDR1 SGHNT and CDR2 YENEEA come from the germline V gene. CDR3 sequence reads: CASSLVGGYNEQFF. CDR3 coding DNA: TGTGCCAGCAGCTTAGTCGGCGGGTACAATGAGCAGTTCTTC.

The chain recombines TRBV18 with TRBJ1-6; D is undetermined. The germline CDR1 and CDR2 sequences are KGHSH and LQKENI. V was trimmed by 3 bases and J by 1 base, leaving 7 bases between them. CDR3 length equals 15 residues. The CDR3 reads CASSPRESYNSPLHF. CDR3 bases: TGTGCCAGCTCACCCCGGGAATCCTATAATTCACCCCTCCACTTT.

V gene TRBV28 combines with J gene TRBJ1-5; the D gene is possibly TRBD1 (6 bases). The germline V gene encodes CDR1 MDHEN and CDR2 SYDVKM. The CDR3 spans 13 residues. The V and J ends lost 11 bases and 2 bases respectively, with 13 bases between them. CDR3 bases: TGTGCCCTAGGGGGGTTTGGCAATCAGCCCCAGCATTTT. Translating gives CALGGFGNQPQHF.

The gene calls are TRBV11-2 and TRBJ2-7; D gene unclear. Germline V gene sequence: CDR1 SGHAT, CDR2 FQNNGV. The V and J ends lost 1 base and 3 bases respectively, with 4 bases between them. This CDR3 comprises 12 residues. The CDR3 loop is CASSLGVYEQYF. CDR3 DNA: TGTGCCAGCAGCTTAGGGGTCTACGAGCAGTACTTC.

The chain employs TRBV5-4 and TRBJ2-2; the D gene is possibly TRBD2 (6 bases). This CDR3 comprises 14 residues. Per germline, CDR1 SGHNT and CDR2 YYREEE (reference sequence). Trimming took off 4 bases at V and 4 bases at J, with 11 bases between the two ends. The DNA of the CDR3 is TGTGCCAGCAGCCAGGGACTTACCACCGGGGAGCTGTTTTTT. Encoded protein: CASSQGLTTGELFF.

The J gene is TRBJ1-5, the V gene TRBV28; D is unresolved. V lost 6 bases and J 0 bases, leaving 12 bases between the germline ends. CDR1 is MDHEN, CDR2 SYDVKM, per germline. This CDR3 comprises 15 residues. CDR3 nucleotides: TGTGCCAGCAGCCCGGACGCCTATAGCAATCAGCCCCAGCATTTT. Translating gives CASSPDAYSNQPQHF.

This rearrangement joins TRBV12-5 to TRBJ2-1, with TRBD1 as a possible D gene (7 bases). The CDR3 consists of 15 residues. Germline CDR1 and CDR2: LGHNT and FRNRAP. The V gene lost 7 bases and the J gene lost 7 bases, with 20 bases spanning the gap. Here the CDR3 DNA reads TGTGCTAGTGCCCTTGCGGCAGGGGGGAAGAATGAGCAGTTCTTC. Protein product: CASALAAGGKNEQFF.

The rearrangement uses TRBV6-1 and TRBJ2-3; D ambiguous. In germline, CDR1 is MNHNS, CDR2 SASEGT. The CDR3 totals 12 residues. V was trimmed by 3 bases and J by 4 bases, leaving 5 bases between them. DNA for the CDR3: TGTGCCAGCAGTGACCCGCCAGATACGCAGTATTTT. Encoded protein: CASSDPPDTQYF.

This clone was picked up a small number of times. CDR3 bases: TGTGCCACCAGCAGAGATCGGGGGGGACGTACGCAGTATTTT. Translated: CATSRDRGGRTQYF. The V and J genes are TRBV15 and TRBJ2-3, with 8 bases identical to TRBD2. Per the germline V gene, CDR1 is LNHNV and CDR2 is YYDKDF (reference sequence). The CDR3 extends over 14 amino acids. V shed 0 bases, J shed 8 bases, and the junction held 4 bases outside the gene matches.

The chain employs TRBV11-2 and TRBJ2-3, with TRBD1 matching 11 bases. Trimming took 5 bases from V and 3 from J; bases not matched to a gene: 10. Germline CDR1 is SGHAT and CDR2 is FQNNGV. The CDR3 runs 17 residues. The CDR3 loop reads CASSPRMDRGRTDTQYF. CDR3 coding DNA: TGTGCCAGCAGCCCCCGAATGGACAGGGGGCGGACAGATACGCAGTATTTT. Complete variable domain (other parts from reference TRBV11-2 and TRBJ2-3): EAGVAQSPRYKIIEKRQSVAFWCNPISGHATLYWYQQILGQGPKLLIQFQNNGVVDDSQLPKDRFSAERLKGVDSTLKIQPAKLEDSAVYLCASSPRMDRGRTDTQYFGPGTRLTVL.